This T cell receptor (beta chain) was sequenced for a study of cytomegalovirus exposure and HLA in healthy donors. Study information: A prior analysis found about 120 million unique TCR beta sequences from 170 million or so T cells. Study outcomes and limitations: Common viral pathogens were later found to be apparently linked to several of the most significant clusters. Later analysis revealed greater clonal expansion in HLA-associated TCR beta chains than in equally common others. Later work associated roughly 17,000 TCR beta sequences with HLA alleles at 0.05 false discovery rate.

V lost 5 bases, J lost 0 bases, and 7 bases stayed unmatched. The germline V gene encodes CDR1 SGDLS and CDR2 YYNGEE. The CDR3 runs to 15 residues. The PCR employed 60 Vbeta primers together with 13 Jbeta primers. Using immunoSEQ multiplex PCR, the repertoire was profiled, and TCRdb retains in-frame clones only, with some absent. The sample holds about 130,000 clones; about 80% are singletons and the top ten take roughly 2.3%. Points on this clone: Its antigen is not identified.

The TCR was taken from a man younger than 45 in good health and CMV-seronegative. The chain is built from TRBV9 and TRBJ2-7; 8 nucleotides line up with TRBD2. Input material: PBMCs. The CDR3 DNA follows: TGTGCCAGCAGTCCGGGAGGGCTCCTCTCCTACGAGCAGTACTTC. Translating it yields CASSPGGLLSYEQYF.